This T cell receptor (beta chain) was documented in a study of T cells expressing NK-cell markers. Background on the study: Among eight sequenced donors, seven carried HCMV seropositivity while one was seronegative.

Germline CDR1 and CDR2: MNHEY and SVGEGT. The CDR3 consists of 15 residues. With regard to this clonotype: Its antigen is unidentified.

Whole-study results and caveats: The study found these clonotypes also leading the CD3+CD56-NKG2C+ fraction in a few donors.

5'RACE template switching with UMIs produced the TCR beta cDNA. TCRdb re-called the 5' RACE reads; one entry per CDR3 protein, DNA not given. This table lists approximately 440,000 distinct CDR3 sequences. The rearrangement joins TRBV6-2 or TRBV6-3 to TRBJ2-7; the TCRdb call, TRBD2, lacks DNA for checking. The sample taken for sequencing was blood T cells: a sorted CD56 or NKG2C T cell subset, CD4+ or CD8+ T cells, or bulk PBMC T cells (not recorded which). The TCR was taken from a woman aged 45-65 years in good health. CDR3 residues: CASTKGLAGPYEQYF.